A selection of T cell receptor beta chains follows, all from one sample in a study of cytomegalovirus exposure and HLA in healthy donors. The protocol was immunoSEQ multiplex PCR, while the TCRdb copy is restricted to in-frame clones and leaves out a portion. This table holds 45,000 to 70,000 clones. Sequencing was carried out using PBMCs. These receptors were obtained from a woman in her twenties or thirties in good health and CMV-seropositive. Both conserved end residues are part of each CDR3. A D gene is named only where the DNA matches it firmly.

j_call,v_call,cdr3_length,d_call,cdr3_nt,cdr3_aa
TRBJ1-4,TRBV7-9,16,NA,TGTGCCAGCAGCTTAGAAACCGGCCAGGGTGAGGAAAAACTGTTTTTT,CASSLETGQGEEKLFF
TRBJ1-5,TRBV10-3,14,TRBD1,TGTGCCTCGGGGACAGGTTATAGCAATCAGCCCCAGCATTTT,CASGTGYSNQPQHF
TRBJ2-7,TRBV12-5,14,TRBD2,TGTGCTAGTGGTTCCCCTATCAACGAGCGGGGACAGTACTTC,CASGSPINERGQYF
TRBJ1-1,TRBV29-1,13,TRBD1,TGCAGCGGTACTCTCCAGGGGGACACTGAAGCTTTCTTT,CSGTLQGDTEAFF
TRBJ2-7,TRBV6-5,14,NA,TGTGCCAGCAGTTACTCGAACAGGTTCCACGAGCAGTACTTC,CASSYSNRFHEQYF
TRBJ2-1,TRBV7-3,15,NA,TGTGCCAGCAGCTTAGAGGGGGGGCCCGACAATGAGCAGTTCTTC,CASSLEGGPDNEQFF
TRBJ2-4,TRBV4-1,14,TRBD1,TGCGCCAGCAGCCCCGGACAGGGAGTTGACATTCAGTACTTC,CASSPGQGVDIQYF
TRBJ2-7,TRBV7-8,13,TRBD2,TGTGCCAGCAGCACAGGACTAGCGGGAGACCTGTACTTC,CASSTGLAGDLYF
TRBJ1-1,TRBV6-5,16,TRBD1,TGTGCCAGCAGTTACTCGATGGACAGGGGGGACACTGAAGCTTTCTTT,CASSYSMDRGDTEAFF
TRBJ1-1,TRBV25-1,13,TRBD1,TGTGCCAGCAGACCCCCGGGACAGAAAGAAGCTTTCTTT,CASRPPGQKEAFF
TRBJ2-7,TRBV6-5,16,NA,TGTGCCAGCAGTTACGAGGCAGGGGACTATACCTACGAGCAGTACTTC,CASSYEAGDYTYEQYF
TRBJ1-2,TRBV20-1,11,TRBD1,TGCAGTGCGCGGACAGGGAATGGCTACACCTTC,CSARTGNGYTF
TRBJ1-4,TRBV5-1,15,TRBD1,TGCGCCAGCAGCTTACAGGGGGCAACTAATGAAAAACTGTTTTTT,CASSLQGATNEKLFF
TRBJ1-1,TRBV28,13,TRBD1,TGTGCCAGCAAGGACAGGGGGAGGGTAAGAGCTTTCTTT,CASKDRGRVRAFF
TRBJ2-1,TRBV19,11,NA,TGTGCCAGTATTGGCCCCCATGAGCAGTTCTTC,CASIGPHEQFF
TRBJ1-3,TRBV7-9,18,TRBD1,TGTGCCAGCAGCCACAGCCTGGGACAGGGGGCCTCTGGAAACACCATATATTTT,CASSHSLGQGASGNTIYF
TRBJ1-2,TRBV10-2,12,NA,TGCGCCAGCAGTGAGGAGGGTCGGAAGGCCACCTTC,CASSEEGRKATF
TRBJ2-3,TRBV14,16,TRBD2,TGTGCCAGCAGCCCCCCCGGACTAGCGGCAACAGATACGCAGTATTTT,CASSPPGLAATDTQYF
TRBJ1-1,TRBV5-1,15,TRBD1,TGCGCCAGCAGCCCCGGGACAGGCGCACACATTGAAGCTTTCTTT,CASSPGTGAHIEAFF
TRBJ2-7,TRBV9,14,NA,TGTGCCAGCAGCGTAGGCGGGGCCGGCCACGAGCAGTACTTC,CASSVGGAGHEQYF
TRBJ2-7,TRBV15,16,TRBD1,TGTGCCACCAGCAGAGATCGGACAGGAGAAGCCTACGAGCAGTACTTC,CATSRDRTGEAYEQYF
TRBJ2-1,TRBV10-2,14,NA,TGCGCCAGCACCACAGCGGACCTCGACAATGAGCAGTTCTTC,CASTTADLDNEQFF
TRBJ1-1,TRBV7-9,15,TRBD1,TGTGCCAGCAGCTTAGTGTCTCGGACAGGGCCTGAAGCTTTCTTT,CASSLVSRTGPEAFF
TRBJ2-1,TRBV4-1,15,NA,TGCGCCAGCAGCCCAGGGGATTCCTCCGTCAATGAGCAGTTCTTC,CASSPGDSSVNEQFF
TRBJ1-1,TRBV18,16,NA,TGTGCCAGCTCACCCGTTGGGAAACTAGGAGACACTGAAGCTTTCTTT,CASSPVGKLGDTEAFF
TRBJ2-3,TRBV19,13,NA,TGTGCCAGTAGTATAGAGGGGGCGGATACGCAGTATTTT,CASSIEGADTQYF
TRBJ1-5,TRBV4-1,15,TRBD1,TGCGCCAGCAGCCAAGCGGTGACAGGGGGTCAGCCCCAGCATTTT,CASSQAVTGGQPQHF
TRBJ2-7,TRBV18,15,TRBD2,TGTGCCAGCTCACCACCGCTAGCGGGAGCCCACGAGCAGTACTTC,CASSPPLAGAHEQYF
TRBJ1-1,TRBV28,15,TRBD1,TGTGCCAGCAGTTTGGGCAGGGGGCCTGACACTGAAGCTTTCTTT,CASSLGRGPDTEAFF